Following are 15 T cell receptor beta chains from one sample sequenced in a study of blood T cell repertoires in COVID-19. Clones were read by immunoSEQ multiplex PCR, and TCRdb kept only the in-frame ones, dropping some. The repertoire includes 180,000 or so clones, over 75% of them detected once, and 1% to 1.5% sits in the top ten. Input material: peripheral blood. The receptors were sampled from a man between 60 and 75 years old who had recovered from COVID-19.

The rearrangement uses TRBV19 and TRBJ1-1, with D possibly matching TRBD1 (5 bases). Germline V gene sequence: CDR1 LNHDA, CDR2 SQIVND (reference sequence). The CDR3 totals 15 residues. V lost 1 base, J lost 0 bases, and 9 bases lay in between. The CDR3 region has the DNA TGTGCCAGTAGTATAGTAGGGGCGTTGAACACTGAAGCTTTCTTT. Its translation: CASSIVGALNTEAFF.

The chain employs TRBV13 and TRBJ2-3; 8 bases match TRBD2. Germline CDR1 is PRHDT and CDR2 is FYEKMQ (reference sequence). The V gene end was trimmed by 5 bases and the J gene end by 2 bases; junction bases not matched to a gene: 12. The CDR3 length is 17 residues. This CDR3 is CASSPHGVGGATDTQYF. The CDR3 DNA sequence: TGTGCCAGCAGCCCCCATGGGGTCGGGGGGGCCACAGATACGCAGTATTTT.

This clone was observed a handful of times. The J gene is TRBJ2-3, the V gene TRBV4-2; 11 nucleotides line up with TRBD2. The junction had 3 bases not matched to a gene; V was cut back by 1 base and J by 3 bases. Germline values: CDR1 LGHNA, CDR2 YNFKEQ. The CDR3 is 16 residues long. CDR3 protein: CASSQATSGGTDTQYF. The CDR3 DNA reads TGTGCCAGCAGCCAAGCAACTAGCGGGGGTACAGATACGCAGTATTTT.

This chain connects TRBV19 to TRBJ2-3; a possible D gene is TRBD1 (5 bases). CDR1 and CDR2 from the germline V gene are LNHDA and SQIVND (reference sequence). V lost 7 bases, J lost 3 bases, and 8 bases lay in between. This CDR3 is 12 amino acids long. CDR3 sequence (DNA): TGTGCCAGTACGGCAGGGACAGATACGCAGTATTTT. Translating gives CASTAGTDTQYF.

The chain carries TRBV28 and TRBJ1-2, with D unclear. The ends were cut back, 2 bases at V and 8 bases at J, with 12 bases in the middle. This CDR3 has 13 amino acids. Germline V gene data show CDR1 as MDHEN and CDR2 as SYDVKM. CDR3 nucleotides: TGTGCCAGCAGTTTAATGAGGCGGCTCGGCTACACCTTC. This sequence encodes CASSLMRRLGYTF.

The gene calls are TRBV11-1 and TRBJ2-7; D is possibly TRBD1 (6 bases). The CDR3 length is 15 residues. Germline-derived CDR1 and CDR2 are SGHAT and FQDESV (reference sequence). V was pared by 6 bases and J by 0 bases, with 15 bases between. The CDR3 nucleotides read TGTGCCAGCAGGGCAGGGGAGAGGACCTCCTACGAGCAGTACTTC. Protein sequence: CASRAGERTSYEQYF.

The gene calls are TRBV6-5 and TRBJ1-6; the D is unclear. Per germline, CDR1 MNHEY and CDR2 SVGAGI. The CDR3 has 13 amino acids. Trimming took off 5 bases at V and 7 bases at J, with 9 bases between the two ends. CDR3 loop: CASSQEDNSPLHF. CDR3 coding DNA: TGTGCCAGCAGTCAGGAGGACAATTCACCCCTCCACTTT.

The DNA for the CDR3 is TGCAGTCCCGGCGTCAGGTCCGAGCAGTACTTC. It translates to CSPGVRSEQYF. The chain carries TRBV20-1 and TRBJ2-7, with D unclear. V was clipped by 8 bases and J by 6 bases, with 14 bases between them. CDR1 is DFQATT, CDR2 SNEGSKA, per germline (reference sequence). This CDR3 has 11 amino acids.

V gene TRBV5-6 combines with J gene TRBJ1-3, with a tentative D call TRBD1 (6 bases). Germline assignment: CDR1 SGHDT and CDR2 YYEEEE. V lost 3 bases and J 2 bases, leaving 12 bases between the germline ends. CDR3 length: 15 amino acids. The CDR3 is CASSSLGGPGNTIYF. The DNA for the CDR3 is TGTGCCAGCAGCTCCCTAGGGGGACCTGGAAACACCATATATTTT.

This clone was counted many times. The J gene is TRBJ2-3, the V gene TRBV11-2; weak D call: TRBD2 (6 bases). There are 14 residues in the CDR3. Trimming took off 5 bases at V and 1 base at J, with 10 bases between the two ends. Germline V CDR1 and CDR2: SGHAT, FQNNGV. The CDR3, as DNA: TGTGCCAGCAGCCTTAGCGGCGGCACAGATACGCAGTATTTT. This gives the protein CASSLSGGTDTQYF.

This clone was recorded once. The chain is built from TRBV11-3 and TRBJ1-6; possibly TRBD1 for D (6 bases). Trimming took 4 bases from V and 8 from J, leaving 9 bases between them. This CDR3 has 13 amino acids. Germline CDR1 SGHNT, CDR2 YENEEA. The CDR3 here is CASSSDSYSPLHF. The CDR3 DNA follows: TGTGCCAGCAGCTCGGACAGTTATTCACCCCTCCACTTT.

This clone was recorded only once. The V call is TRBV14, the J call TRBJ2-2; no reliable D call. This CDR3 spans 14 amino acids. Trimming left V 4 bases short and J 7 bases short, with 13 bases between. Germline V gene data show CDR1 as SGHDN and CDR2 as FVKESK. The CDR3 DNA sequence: TGTGCCAGCAGCCCTCAGGCGTGGGTCGGGGAGCTGTTTTTT. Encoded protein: CASSPQAWVGELFF.

The CDR3 bases are TGTGCCAGTAGTCCTCAAGCGGGACGGTACGAGCAGTACTTC. It encodes CASSPQAGRYEQYF. The chain recombines TRBV19 with TRBJ2-7; 7 bases are a match to TRBD2. The CDR3 is 14 residues long. CDR1 and CDR2 from the germline V gene are LNHDA and SQIVND (reference sequence). The V segment lost 5 bases and the J segment 4 bases; nucleotides outside the gene matches: 8. Looking up the rest from reference TRBV19 and TRBJ2-7 gives the full variable domain: DGGITQSPKYLFRKEGQNVTLSCEQNLNHDAMYWYRQDPGQGLRLIYYSQIVNDFQKGDIAEGYSVSREKKESFPLTVTSAQKNPTAFYLCASSPQAGRYEQYFGPGTRLTVT.

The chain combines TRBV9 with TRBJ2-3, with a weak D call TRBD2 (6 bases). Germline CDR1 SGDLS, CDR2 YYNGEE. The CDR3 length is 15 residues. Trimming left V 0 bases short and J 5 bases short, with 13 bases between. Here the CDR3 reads CASSVVGQGGDTQYF. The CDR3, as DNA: TGTGCCAGCAGCGTAGTAGGGCAGGGAGGAGATACGCAGTATTTT.

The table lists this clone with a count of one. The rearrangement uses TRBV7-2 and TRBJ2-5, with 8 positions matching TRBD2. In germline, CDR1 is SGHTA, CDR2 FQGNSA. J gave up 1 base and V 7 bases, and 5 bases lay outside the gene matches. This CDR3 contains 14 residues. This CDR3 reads CASTPSGRQETQYF. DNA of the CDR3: TGTGCCAGCACCCCTAGCGGGCGCCAAGAGACCCAGTACTTC.